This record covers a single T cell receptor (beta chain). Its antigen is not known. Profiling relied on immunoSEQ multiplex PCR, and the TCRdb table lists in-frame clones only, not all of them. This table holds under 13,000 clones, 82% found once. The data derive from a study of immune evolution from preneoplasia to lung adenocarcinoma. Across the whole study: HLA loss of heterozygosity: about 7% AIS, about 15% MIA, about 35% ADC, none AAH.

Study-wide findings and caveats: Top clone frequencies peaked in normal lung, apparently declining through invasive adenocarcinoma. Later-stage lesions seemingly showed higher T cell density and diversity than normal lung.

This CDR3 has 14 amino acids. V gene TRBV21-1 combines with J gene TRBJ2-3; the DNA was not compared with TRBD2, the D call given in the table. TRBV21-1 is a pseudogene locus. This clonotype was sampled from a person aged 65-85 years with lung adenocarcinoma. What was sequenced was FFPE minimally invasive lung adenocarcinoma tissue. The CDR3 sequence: CASWGAGDKDTQYF. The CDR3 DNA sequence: TGTGCCAGCTGGGGAGCGGGAGATAAAGATACGCAGTATTTT.